This T cell receptor (beta chain) was sequenced during a study of T cell responses to AZD1222 COVID-19 vaccine. General study results and limits: The donor cohort was predominantly white British with a female majority, and clonal diversity may have been underestimated. Only a handful of AZD1222 recipients tested seropositive at baseline. The study found vaccine-associated CD4 TCRs spanning spike, dominant at 160-218 and 743-854. Only after the peak T cell response were repertoires sampled.

This CDR3 is 17 amino acids long. Germline-derived CDR1 and CDR2 are LNHDA and SQIVND (reference sequence). The V segment lost 5 bases and the J segment 4 bases; nucleotides outside the gene matches: 13. Comments on this clone: What it binds is not known.

Here immunoSEQ multiplex PCR was the method, and the copy in TCRdb shows in-frame clones only, minus some. Among about 97,000 clones listed, more than 70% were seen once. The receptor's source is an adult in good health. V gene TRBV19 combines with J gene TRBJ1-1, with 10 positions matching TRBD1. The sequencing used peripheral blood, collected on day 0 of AZD1222 vaccination. The CDR3 is CASSPRDRGYRGTEAFF. CDR3 nucleotides: TGTGCCAGTAGTCCCCGGGACAGGGGCTATAGAGGCACTGAAGCTTTCTTT.